Each of the 14 T cell receptor beta chains below was sequenced from the same sample in a study of blood T cell repertoires in COVID-19. Assay used: immunoSEQ multiplex PCR; TCRdb lists only in-frame clones, some missing. The table has more than 250,000 clones, around 87% seen once. Sequencing was performed on PBMCs or T cells enriched from blood (not recorded which). Receptor source: a young woman who had recovered from COVID-19.

As for this clone: Other nucleotide sequences in the sample specify the same CDR3. This chain uses TRBV24-1 with TRBJ1-2; possibly TRBD1 for D (6 bases). This CDR3 contains 12 residues. CDR1 is KGHDR, CDR2 SFDVKD, per germline. V lost 3 bases to trimming and J lost 7 bases, with 8 bases between them. CDR3: CATSDPGVGYTF. CDR3 nucleotide sequence: TGTGCCACCAGTGATCCAGGGGTTGGCTACACCTTC.

The V gene is TRBV7-9, the J gene TRBJ2-3; 9 nucleotides match TRBD2. Germline CDR1 reads SEHNR; CDR2 reads FQNEAQ (reference sequence). The trim removed 6 bases at V and 3 bases at J, leaving 16 bases unmatched. This CDR3 is 18 amino acids long. CDR3: CASRPSWRGGRWTDTQYF. The CDR3 DNA is TGTGCCAGCAGACCCTCTTGGCGGGGGGGCCGTTGGACAGATACGCAGTATTTT.

The chain uses TRBV18 and TRBJ1-6, with TRBD1 matching 7 bases. The CDR3 has 17 residues. The ends lost 2 bases at V and 12 bases at J; junction bases unmatched: 16. Germline V lookup: CDR1 KGHSH, CDR2 LQKENI. CDR3 sequence reads: CASSPERTGAGALPLHF. The DNA of the CDR3 is TGTGCCAGCTCACCAGAACGAACAGGGGCCGGAGCGTTACCCCTCCACTTT.

This clone has just one count. The chain joins TRBV19 to TRBJ1-1, with unresolved D. CDR3 length equals 14 residues. The germline V and J ends were trimmed by 1 base and 0 bases, with 6 bases remaining between them. CDR1 is LNHDA and CDR2 is SQIVND in the germline V gene (reference sequence). CDR3 protein: CASSIGSVNTEAFF. The CDR3 DNA follows: TGTGCCAGTAGTATAGGATCAGTGAACACTGAAGCTTTCTTT.

The chain couples TRBV15 to TRBJ1-1; TRBD1 agrees at 7 bases. Trimming at V came to 1 base and at J to 6 bases, leaving 14 bases not matched to a gene. The CDR3 contains 17 residues. The germline V gene has CDR1 LNHNV and CDR2 YYDKDF (reference sequence). CDR3 residues: CATSRVSGQDIRAEAFF. The CDR3 nucleotides read TGTGCCACCAGCAGAGTCTCCGGACAGGACATTAGGGCTGAAGCTTTCTTT.

The chain has TRBV7-2 and TRBJ2-5; D not certain. From germline, CDR1 is SGHTA and CDR2 FQGNSA. The CDR3 has 14 residues. V lost 1 base, J lost 4 bases, and 10 bases lay in between. The CDR3 DNA reads TGTGCCAGCAGCTTAGTTGGTAGAACAGAGACCCAGTACTTC. Amino acid sequence: CASSLVGRTETQYF.

This sequence joins TRBV29-1 and TRBJ2-1; TRBD2 is a possible D gene (5 bases). The V end was cut by 7 bases, the J end by 4 bases, with 14 bases between. Germline V gene data show CDR1 as SQVTM and CDR2 as ANQGSEA. This CDR3 spans 13 amino acids. CDR3 coding DNA: TGCAGCGCCCGCCCCGGGGATTACAATGAGCAGTTCTTC. Amino acid sequence: CSARPGDYNEQFF.

The rearrangement joins TRBV2 to TRBJ2-6, with 10 bases aligning to TRBD1. Looked up from germline, CDR1 is SNHLY and CDR2 is FYNNEI. This CDR3 region has 16 residues. With V trimmed by 8 bases and J by 1 base, 5 bases remained unmatched. The CDR3 coding sequence is TGTGCCAGCCGGGACAGGGGTTTTTCTGGGGCCAACGTCCTGACTTTC. Residues: CASRDRGFSGANVLTF.

The rearrangement uses TRBV29-1 and TRBJ1-2; possibly TRBD1 for D (6 bases). Trimming took off 5 bases at V and 8 bases at J, with 21 bases between the two ends. The CDR3 has 14 residues. Germline assignment: CDR1 SQVTM and CDR2 ANQGSEA. CDR3 protein: CSVLPQQGGGGYTF. CDR3 nucleotide sequence: TGCAGCGTTCTCCCGCAACAGGGCGGGGGAGGCTACACCTTC.

The chain uses TRBV18 and TRBJ1-6, with 10 bases that match TRBD1. V gave up 6 bases and J gave up 6 bases; unmatched junction bases: 8. The CDR3 is 16 residues long. Germline V gives CDR1 KGHSH, CDR2 LQKENI. The chain's CDR3 is CASSPGQGTANSPLHF. CDR3 bases: TGTGCCAGCTCGCCGGGACAGGGGACGGCTAATTCACCCCTCCACTTT.

The chain recombines TRBV12-5 with TRBJ1-4; 7 nucleotides align to TRBD1. CDR3 size: 12 residues. V lost 7 bases and J lost 8; bases outside the gene matches: 4. Germline V gene data show CDR1 as LGHNT and CDR2 as FRNRAP. The CDR3 DNA sequence: TGTGCTAGTGTAGACAGGGTCGAAAAACTGTTTTTT. Encoded protein: CASVDRVEKLFF.

The count of this clone is one. The V gene is TRBV5-4, the J gene TRBJ1-1; 8 bases align to TRBD1. CDR3 length equals 13 residues. Germline V gene sequence: CDR1 SGHNT, CDR2 YYREEE (reference sequence). With 4 bases clipped from V and 6 bases from J, the junction kept 5 bases outside the gene matches. DNA for the CDR3: TGTGCCAGCAGCCCCGGACAGGGCTCTGAAGCTTTCTTT. Translating it yields CASSPGQGSEAFF.

This sequence joins TRBV9 and TRBJ2-1; 9 bases are a match to TRBD1. This CDR3 spans 16 amino acids. Germline lookup yields CDR1 SGDLS and CDR2 YYNGEE. The V gene end was trimmed by 4 bases and the J gene end by 6 bases; junction bases not matched to a gene: 11. Here the CDR3 reads CASSSTGTGRRNEQFF. DNA of the CDR3: TGTGCCAGCAGCTCAACCGGGACAGGGAGGCGCAATGAGCAGTTCTTC.

This chain joins TRBV5-1 and TRBJ2-3, with TRBD2 identical over 7 bases. The CDR3 loop spans 15 amino acids. From germline, CDR1 is SGHRS and CDR2 YFSETQ. The trim removed 0 bases at V and 4 bases at J, leaving 5 bases unmatched. The CDR3 bases are TGCGCCAGCAGCTTGGGACTAGCAGAGGCAGATACGCAGTATTTT. This codes for CASSLGLAEADTQYF. Based on the CDR3 plus reference TRBV5-1 and TRBJ2-3, the full variable domain is KAGVTQTPRYLIKTRGQQVTLSCSPISGHRSVSWYQQTPGQGLQFLFEYFSETQRNKGNFPGRFSGRQFSNSRSEMNVSTLELGDSALYLCASSLGLAEADTQYFGPGTRLTVL.